Detailed here is one T cell receptor beta chain. Its antigen is unknown. The source of the sample is a study of T cells in Graves' hyperthyroidism and ophthalmopathy. Overall study results and limits: The blood repertoire included most of the expanded thyroid clonotypes above 0.001.

This CDR3 region has 13 residues. The trim removed 4 bases at V and 2 bases at J, leaving 2 bases unmatched. Germline CDR1 and CDR2: SQVTM and ANQGSEA. Amplified TCR beta CDR3 regions derived from RNA transcripts. The HTBI primer set served for first-round RT-PCR of the TCR CDR3. MiXCR was run by TCRdb on the multiplex PCR reads, yielding one entry per CDR3 protein. The sample lists about 710,000 distinct CDR3 sequences, 15% to 20% occurring once. Diagnoses used clinical symptoms, serum thyroxine and TRAb, thyroid ultrasound and orbital computed tomography. This rearrangement joins TRBV29-1 to TRBJ1-3; 7 positions match TRBD1. Sequencing was performed on blood. This receptor was obtained from a man younger than 35 with Graves' hyperthyroidism. The CDR3 loop is CSVGGQAGNTIYF. The CDR3, as DNA: TGCAGCGTTGGCGGACAGGCTGGAAACACCATATATTTT. Together with reference TRBV29-1 and TRBJ1-3, the CDR3 gives the full variable domain: SAVISQKPSRDICQRGTSLTIQCQVDSQVTMMFWYRQQPGQSLTLIATANQGSEATYESGFVIDKFPISRPNLTFSTLTVSNMSPEDSSIYLCSVGGQAGNTIYFGEGSWLTVV.